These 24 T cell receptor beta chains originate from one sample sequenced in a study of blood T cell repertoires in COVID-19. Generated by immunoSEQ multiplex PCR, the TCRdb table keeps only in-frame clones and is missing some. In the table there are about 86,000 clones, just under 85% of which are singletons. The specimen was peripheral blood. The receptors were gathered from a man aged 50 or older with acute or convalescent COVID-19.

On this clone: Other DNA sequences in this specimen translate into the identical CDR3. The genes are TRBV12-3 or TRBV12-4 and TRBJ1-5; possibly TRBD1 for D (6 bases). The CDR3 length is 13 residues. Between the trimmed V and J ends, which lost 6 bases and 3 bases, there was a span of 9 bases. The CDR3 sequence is CASSWTVNQPQHF. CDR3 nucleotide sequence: TGTGCCAGCAGCTGGACAGTCAATCAGCCCCAGCATTTT.

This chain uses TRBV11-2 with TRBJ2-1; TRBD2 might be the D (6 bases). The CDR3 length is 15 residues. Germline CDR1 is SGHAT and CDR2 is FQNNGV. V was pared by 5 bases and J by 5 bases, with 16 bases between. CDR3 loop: CASSVLGLVNNEQFF. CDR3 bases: TGTGCCAGCAGCGTACTGGGACTTGTTAACAATGAGCAGTTCTTC.

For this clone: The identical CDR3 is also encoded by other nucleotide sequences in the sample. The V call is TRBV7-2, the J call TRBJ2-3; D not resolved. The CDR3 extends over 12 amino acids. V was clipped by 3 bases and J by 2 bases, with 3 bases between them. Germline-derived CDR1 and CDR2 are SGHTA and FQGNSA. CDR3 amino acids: CASSLYTDTQYF. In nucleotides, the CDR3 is TGTGCCAGCAGCTTGTACACAGATACGCAGTATTTT.

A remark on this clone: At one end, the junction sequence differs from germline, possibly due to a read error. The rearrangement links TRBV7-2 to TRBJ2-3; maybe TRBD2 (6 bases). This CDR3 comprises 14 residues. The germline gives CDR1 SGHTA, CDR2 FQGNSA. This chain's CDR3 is CASSLGSRGDSQYF. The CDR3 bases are TGTGCCAGCAGCTTAGGCTCGCGGGGAGATTCGCAGTATTTT.

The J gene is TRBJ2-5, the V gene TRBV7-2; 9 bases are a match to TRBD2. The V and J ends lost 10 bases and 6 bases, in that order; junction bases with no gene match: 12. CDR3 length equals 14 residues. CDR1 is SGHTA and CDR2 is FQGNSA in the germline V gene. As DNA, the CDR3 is TGTGCCACCTTTAGCGGGAGTAACGCGCAGACCCAGTACTTC. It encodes CATFSGSNAQTQYF.

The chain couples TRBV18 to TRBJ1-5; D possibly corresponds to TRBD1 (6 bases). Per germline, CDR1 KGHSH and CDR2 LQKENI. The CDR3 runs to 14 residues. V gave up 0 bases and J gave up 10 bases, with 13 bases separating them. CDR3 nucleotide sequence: TGTGCCAGCTCACCACCGGGGAAGGGGGTACCCCAGCATTTT. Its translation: CASSPPGKGVPQHF.

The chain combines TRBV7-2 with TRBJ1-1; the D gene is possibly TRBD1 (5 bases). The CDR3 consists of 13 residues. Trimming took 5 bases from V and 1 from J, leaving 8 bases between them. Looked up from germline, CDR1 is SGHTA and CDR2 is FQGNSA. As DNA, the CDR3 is TGTGCCAGCAGCCCTGGACAGAACACTGAAGCTTTCTTT. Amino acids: CASSPGQNTEAFF.

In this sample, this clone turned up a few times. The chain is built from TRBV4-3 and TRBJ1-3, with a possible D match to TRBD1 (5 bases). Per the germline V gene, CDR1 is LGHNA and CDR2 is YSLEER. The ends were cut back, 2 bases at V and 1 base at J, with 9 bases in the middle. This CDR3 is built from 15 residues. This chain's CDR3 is CASSQQGGSGNTIYF. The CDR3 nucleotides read TGCGCCAGCAGCCAACAGGGAGGGTCTGGAAACACCATATATTTT.

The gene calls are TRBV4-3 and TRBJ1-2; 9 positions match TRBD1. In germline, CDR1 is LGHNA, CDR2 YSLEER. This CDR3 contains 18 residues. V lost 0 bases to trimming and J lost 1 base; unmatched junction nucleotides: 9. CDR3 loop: CASSQDRSGTGSNYGYTF. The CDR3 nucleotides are TGCGCCAGCAGCCAAGATCGGTCTGGGACAGGGAGTAACTATGGCTACACCTTC.

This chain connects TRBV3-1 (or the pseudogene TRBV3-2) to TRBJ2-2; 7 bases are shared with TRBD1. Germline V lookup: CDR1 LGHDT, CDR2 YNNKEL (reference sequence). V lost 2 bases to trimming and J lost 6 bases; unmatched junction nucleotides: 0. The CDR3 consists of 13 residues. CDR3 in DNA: TGTGCCAGCAGCCAAACAGGGGCCGGGGAGCTGTTTTTT. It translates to CASSQTGAGELFF.

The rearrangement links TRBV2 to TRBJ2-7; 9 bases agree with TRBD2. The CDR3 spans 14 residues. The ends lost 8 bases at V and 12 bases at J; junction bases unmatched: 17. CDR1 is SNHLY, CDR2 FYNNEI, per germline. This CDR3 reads CASGEREASLLRYF. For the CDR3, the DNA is TGTGCCAGCGGGGAGCGGGAGGCCTCCTTGTTGCGGTACTTC.

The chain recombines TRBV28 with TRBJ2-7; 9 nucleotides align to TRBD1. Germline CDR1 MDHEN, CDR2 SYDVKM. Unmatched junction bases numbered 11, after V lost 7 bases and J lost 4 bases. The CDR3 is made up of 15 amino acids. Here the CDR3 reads CASTLNRGRFYEQYF. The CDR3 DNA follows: TGTGCCAGCACCCTCAACAGGGGGCGCTTTTACGAGCAGTACTTC.

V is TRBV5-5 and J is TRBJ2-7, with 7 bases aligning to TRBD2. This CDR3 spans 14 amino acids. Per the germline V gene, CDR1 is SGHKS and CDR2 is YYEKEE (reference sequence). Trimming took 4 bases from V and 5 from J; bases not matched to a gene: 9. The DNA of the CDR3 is TGTGCCAGCAGCGTGGGGGGAGGGAGACACGAGCAGTACTTC. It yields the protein CASSVGGGRHEQYF.

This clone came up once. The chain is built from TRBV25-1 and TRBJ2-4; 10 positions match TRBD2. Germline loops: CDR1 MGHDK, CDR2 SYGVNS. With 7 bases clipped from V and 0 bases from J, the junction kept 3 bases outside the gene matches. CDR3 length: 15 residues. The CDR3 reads CASTAGGLAKNIQYF. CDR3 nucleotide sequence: TGTGCCAGCACAGCGGGGGGGCTAGCCAAAAACATTCAGTACTTC. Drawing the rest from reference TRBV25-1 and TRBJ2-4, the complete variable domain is EADIYQTPRYLVIGTGKKITLECSQTMGHDKMYWYQQDPGMELHLIHYSYGVNSTEKGDLSSESTVSRIRTEHFPLTLESARPSHTSQYLCASTAGGLAKNIQYFGAGTRLSVL.

Written as DNA, the CDR3 is TGTGCCAGTAGCAGAGGGACAGGGTTGAACACTGAAGCTTTCTTT. Residues: CASSRGTGLNTEAFF. The rearrangement joins TRBV19 to TRBJ1-1, with 9 bases fitting TRBD1. The CDR3 runs 15 residues. Germline loops: CDR1 LNHDA, CDR2 SQIVND (reference sequence). Trimming at V came to 6 bases and at J to 0 bases, leaving 5 bases not matched to a gene.

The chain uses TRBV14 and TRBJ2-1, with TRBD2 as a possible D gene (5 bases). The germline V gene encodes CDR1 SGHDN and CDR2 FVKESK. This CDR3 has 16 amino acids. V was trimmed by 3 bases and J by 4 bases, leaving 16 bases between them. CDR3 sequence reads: CASSHPSPGLYNEQFF. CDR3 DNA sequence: TGTGCCAGCAGCCACCCTTCCCCAGGACTGTACAATGAGCAGTTCTTC.

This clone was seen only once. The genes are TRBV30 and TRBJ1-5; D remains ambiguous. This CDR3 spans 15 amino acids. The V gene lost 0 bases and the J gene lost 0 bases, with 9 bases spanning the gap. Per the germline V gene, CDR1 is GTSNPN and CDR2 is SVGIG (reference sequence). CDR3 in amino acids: CAWSVRLNSNQPQHF. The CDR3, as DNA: TGTGCCTGGAGTGTACGACTCAATAGCAATCAGCCCCAGCATTTT.

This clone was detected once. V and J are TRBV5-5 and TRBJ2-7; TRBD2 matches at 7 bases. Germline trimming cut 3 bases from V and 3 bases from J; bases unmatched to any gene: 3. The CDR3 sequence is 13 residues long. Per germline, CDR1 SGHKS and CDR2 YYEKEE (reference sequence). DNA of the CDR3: TGTGCCAGCAGCTGGAGGGAGGGCTACGAGCAGTACTTC. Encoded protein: CASSWREGYEQYF.

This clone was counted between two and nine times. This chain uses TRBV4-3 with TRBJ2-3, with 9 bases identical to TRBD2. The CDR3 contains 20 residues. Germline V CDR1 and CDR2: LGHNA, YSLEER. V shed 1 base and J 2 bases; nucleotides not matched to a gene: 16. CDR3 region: CASSQAWAGGGASSTDTQYF. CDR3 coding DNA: TGCGCCAGCAGCCAAGCATGGGCCGGCGGGGGGGCTTCGTCCACAGATACGCAGTATTTT.

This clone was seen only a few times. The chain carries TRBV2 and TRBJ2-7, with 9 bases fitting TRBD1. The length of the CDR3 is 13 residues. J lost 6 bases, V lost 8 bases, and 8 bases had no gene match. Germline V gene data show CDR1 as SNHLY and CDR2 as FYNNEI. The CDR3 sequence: CASGRDRETEQYF. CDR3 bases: TGTGCCAGCGGCCGGGACAGGGAGACCGAGCAGTACTTC.

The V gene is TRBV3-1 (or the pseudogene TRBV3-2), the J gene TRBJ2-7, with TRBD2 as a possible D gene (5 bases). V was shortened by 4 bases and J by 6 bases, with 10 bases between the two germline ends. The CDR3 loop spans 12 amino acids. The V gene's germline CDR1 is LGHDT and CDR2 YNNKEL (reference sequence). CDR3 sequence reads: CASSPPSREQYF. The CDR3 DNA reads TGTGCCAGCAGCCCCCCTAGCCGCGAGCAGTACTTC.

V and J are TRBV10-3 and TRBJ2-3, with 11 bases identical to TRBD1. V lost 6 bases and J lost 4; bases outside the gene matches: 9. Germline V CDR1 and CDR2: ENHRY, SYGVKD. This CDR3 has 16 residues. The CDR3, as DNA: TGTGCCATCAGCGTTACCCCGGGACAGGGGGCAGATACGCAGTATTTT. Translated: CAISVTPGQGADTQYF.

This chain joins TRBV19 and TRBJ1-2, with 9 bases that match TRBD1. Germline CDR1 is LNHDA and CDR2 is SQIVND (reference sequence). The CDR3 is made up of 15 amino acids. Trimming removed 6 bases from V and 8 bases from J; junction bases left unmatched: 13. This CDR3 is CASSPGDREGLGYTF. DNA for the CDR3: TGTGCCAGTAGCCCGGGGGACAGGGAGGGTCTGGGCTACACCTTC.

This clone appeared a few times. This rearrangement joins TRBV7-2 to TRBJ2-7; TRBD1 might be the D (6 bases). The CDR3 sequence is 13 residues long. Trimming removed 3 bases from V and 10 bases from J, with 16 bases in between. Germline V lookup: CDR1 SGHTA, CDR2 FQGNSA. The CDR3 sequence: CASSFQGTLNQYF. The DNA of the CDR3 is TGTGCCAGCAGCTTTCAGGGGACCCTAAATCAGTACTTC. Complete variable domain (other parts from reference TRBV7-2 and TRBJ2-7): GAGVSQSPSNKVTEKGKDVELRCDPISGHTALYWYRQSLGQGLEFLIYFQGNSAPDKSGLPSDRFSAERTGGSVSTLTIQRTQQEDSAVYLCASSFQGTLNQYFGPGTRLTVT.